These 22 T cell receptor beta chains were all obtained from the same sample, sequenced in a study of blood T cell repertoires in COVID-19. The table came from immunoSEQ multiplex PCR; TCRdb's copy has only in-frame clones and leaves some out. The table records some 150,000 clones, 88% of them present only once. Material: peripheral blood. These receptors came from a human donor in a cohort sampled during active COVID-19.

This rearrangement joins TRBV7-2 to TRBJ1-1; the D gene is possibly TRBD1 (6 bases). The CDR3 is made up of 13 amino acids. The germline V and J ends were trimmed by 3 bases and 5 bases, with 10 bases remaining between them. Germline V gene lookup returns CDR1 SGHTA and CDR2 FQGNSA. The DNA for the CDR3 is TGTGCCAGCAGCTTTGGGAGGGGGACTGAAGCTTTCTTT. It specifies CASSFGRGTEAFF.

The chain recombines TRBV7-9 with TRBJ2-5, with 7 bases that match TRBD2. This CDR3 contains 15 residues. V was clipped by 4 bases and J by 5 bases; unmatched bases: 10. From germline, CDR1 is SEHNR and CDR2 FQNEAQ (reference sequence). CDR3 sequence (DNA): TGTGCCAGCAGCTACTCAATGGGAGGGTCCGAGACCCAGTACTTC. Its translation is CASSYSMGGSETQYF.

The chain has TRBV5-5 and TRBJ1-3, with D perhaps TRBD1 (5 bases). Germline V CDR1 and CDR2: SGHKS, YYEKEE (reference sequence). Trimming shortened V by 7 bases and J by 0 bases, and 11 bases separated the two germline ends. The CDR3 is 14 residues long. The CDR3 sequence is CASYPDNSGNTIYF. CDR3 DNA: TGTGCCAGCTACCCGGACAACTCTGGAAACACCATATATTTT.

This clone was seen once. This sequence joins TRBV27 and TRBJ2-1; TRBD2 agrees at 12 bases. CDR1 MNHEY and CDR2 SMNVEV come from the germline V gene (reference sequence). V was clipped by 5 bases and J by 2 bases; unmatched bases: 10. This CDR3 is built from 18 residues. CDR3 amino acids: CASSLIHTSGGTYNEQFF. In DNA, the CDR3 is TGTGCCAGCAGTCTAATCCACACTAGCGGGGGGACCTACAATGAGCAGTTCTTC.

The J gene is TRBJ2-5, the V gene TRBV9, with 14 bases aligning to TRBD2. The CDR3 spans 16 residues. The V and J ends lost 2 bases and 5 bases, in that order; junction bases with no gene match: 5. The germline V gene has CDR1 SGDLS and CDR2 YYNGEE. CDR3 coding DNA: TGTGCCAGCAGCGTCGGACTAGCGGGGGGACGGGAGACCCAGTACTTC. Translating gives CASSVGLAGGRETQYF.

The rearrangement uses TRBV28 and TRBJ1-6; D is possibly TRBD1 (6 bases). The V gene's germline CDR1 is MDHEN and CDR2 SYDVKM. Trimming stripped 1 base from V and 7 bases from J, with 8 bases between. CDR3 size: 14 residues. CDR3 sequence reads: CASSLSGDNSPLHF. CDR3 bases: TGTGCCAGCAGTTTATCAGGGGACAATTCACCCCTCCACTTT.

This clone was seen just once. The CDR3 loop reads CASSQATGSHYGYTF. The CDR3 coding sequence is TGTGCCAGCAGCCAGGCGACAGGGTCACACTATGGCTACACCTTC. The chain has TRBV14 and TRBJ1-2, with 7 bases fitting TRBD1. Germline V lookup: CDR1 SGHDN, CDR2 FVKESK. The CDR3 is 15 residues long. V gave up 3 bases and J gave up 3 bases; unmatched junction bases: 7.

The chain combines TRBV5-1 with TRBJ2-5; D is perhaps TRBD1 (5 bases). Germline lookup yields CDR1 SGHRS and CDR2 YFSETQ. The CDR3 totals 15 residues. The V and J ends lost 1 base and 3 bases respectively, with 13 bases between them. The chain's CDR3 is CASSLSPDTKETQYF. CDR3 coding DNA: TGCGCCAGCAGCTTGTCCCCGGACACTAAAGAGACCCAGTACTTC.

This chain connects TRBV27 to TRBJ2-5; D gene ambiguous. Germline V CDR1 and CDR2: MNHEY, SMNVEV (reference sequence). The CDR3 is 11 residues long. V lost 4 bases to trimming and J lost 5 bases, with 5 bases between them. The CDR3, as DNA: TGTGCCAGCAGTTACTGGGAGACCCAGTACTTC. Its translation is CASSYWETQYF.

The chain is built from TRBV6-6 and TRBJ2-3; 15 bases line up with TRBD2. V lost 5 bases, J lost 3 bases, and 3 bases stayed unmatched. Germline assignment: CDR1 MNHNY and CDR2 SVGAGI (reference sequence). The CDR3 length is 16 residues. CDR3 residues: CASSPGTSGGTDTQYF. The CDR3 nucleotides read TGTGCCAGCAGTCCTGGGACTAGCGGGGGGACAGATACGCAGTATTTT.

The rearrangement joins TRBV5-6 to TRBJ1-1; TRBD1 might be the D (5 bases). The CDR3 is 14 amino acids. Germline CDR1 SGHDT, CDR2 YYEEEE. V lost 0 bases, J lost 5 bases, and 11 bases lay in between. The CDR3 region is CASSLAAGRTEAFF. DNA for the CDR3: TGTGCCAGCAGCTTGGCAGCAGGGAGGACTGAAGCTTTCTTT.

V usage is TRBV24-1 and J usage is TRBJ1-2; TRBD1 aligns across 7 bases. J lost 8 bases, V lost 4 bases, and 9 bases had no gene match. Germline CDR1 reads KGHDR; CDR2 reads SFDVKD. This CDR3 is built from 14 residues. The CDR3 reads CATSDSTGAYGYTF. The CDR3 nucleotides are TGTGCCACCAGTGACTCCACAGGGGCCTACGGCTACACCTTC.

The rearrangement uses TRBV27 and TRBJ2-7; D possibly corresponds to TRBD1 (6 bases). The CDR3 consists of 14 residues. Germline CDR1 MNHEY, CDR2 SMNVEV (reference sequence). Trimming cost V 2 bases and J 2 bases, with 10 bases left between them. CDR3 amino acids: CASSLGGGPYEQYF. For the CDR3, the DNA is TGTGCCAGCAGTTTAGGGGGCGGCCCCTACGAGCAGTACTTC.

The rearrangement links TRBV7-2 to TRBJ2-1, with 13 positions matching TRBD2. The CDR3 totals 17 residues. After removal of 3 bases from V and 8 bases from J, the junction contained 10 bases not matched to a gene. Looked up from germline, CDR1 is SGHTA and CDR2 is FQGNSA. This CDR3 is CASSFDLTSGRKYEQFF. The CDR3, as DNA: TGTGCCAGCAGCTTTGACCTGACTAGCGGGAGGAAATATGAGCAGTTCTTC.

J is TRBJ1-6 and V is TRBV6-2 or TRBV6-3; D is uncertain. The CDR3 is 16 amino acids. V lost 0 bases and J lost 5, with 11 bases in between. CDR1 is MNHEY and CDR2 is SVGEGT in the germline V gene. CDR3 sequence: CASSYSNRLDNSPLHF. CDR3 DNA: TGTGCCAGCAGTTACTCAAATCGCCTAGATAATTCACCCCTCCACTTT.

The chain has TRBV11-2 and TRBJ2-7, with D tentatively TRBD1 (6 bases). Germline-derived CDR1 and CDR2 are SGHAT and FQNNGV. Trimming cost V 4 bases and J 3 bases, with 22 bases left between them. CDR3 length: 17 residues. The CDR3, as DNA: TGTGCCAGCAGCTCCCTACCGGGGCCAGGGGAATACTACGAGCAGTACTTC. Amino acids: CASSSLPGPGEYYEQYF.

CDR3 sequence reads: CASSRRGSGMYQETQYF. CDR3 DNA sequence: TGTGCCAGCAGCCGACGGGGTAGCGGGATGTACCAAGAGACCCAGTACTTC. The chain is built from TRBV11-2 and TRBJ2-5; 8 bases are a match to TRBD2. Germline lookup yields CDR1 SGHAT and CDR2 FQNNGV. The CDR3 is 17 residues long. After removal of 5 bases from V and 0 bases from J, the junction contained 11 bases not matched to a gene.

V and J are TRBV3-1 (or the pseudogene TRBV3-2) and TRBJ1-5; 10 bases are a match to TRBD1. Trimming at V came to 8 bases and at J to 6 bases, leaving 10 bases not matched to a gene. Germline assignment: CDR1 LGHDT and CDR2 YNNKEL (reference sequence). This CDR3 has 15 residues. The CDR3 sequence is CASGDRGGLGQPQHF. The CDR3 DNA sequence: TGTGCCAGCGGGGACAGGGGAGGTTTAGGTCAGCCCCAGCATTTT.

The chain carries TRBV29-1 and TRBJ1-1; D is uncertain. With 4 bases removed from V and 0 bases from J, the gap between germline ends came to 12 bases. Germline CDR1 and CDR2: SQVTM and ANQGSEA. The CDR3 consists of 14 residues. The CDR3 DNA reads as TGCAGCGTTGGTTCAAGTAGCATGAACACTGAAGCTTTCTTT. It specifies CSVGSSSMNTEAFF.

The chain combines TRBV18 with TRBJ2-3, with unresolved D. This CDR3 has 14 residues. Between the trimmed V and J ends, which lost 2 bases and 0 bases, there was a span of 6 bases. Germline V gives CDR1 KGHSH, CDR2 LQKENI. CDR3 sequence reads: CASSPLISTDTQYF. CDR3 sequence (DNA): TGTGCCAGCTCACCATTAATCAGCACAGATACGCAGTATTTT. Using reference TRBV18 and TRBJ2-3 for the parts outside the CDR3, the full variable domain is NAGVMQNPRHLVRRRGQEARLRCSPMKGHSHVYWYRQLPEEGLKFMVYLQKENIIDESGMPKERFSAEFPKEGPSILRIQQVVRGDSAAYFCASSPLISTDTQYFGPGTRLTVL.

The chain has TRBV5-1 and TRBJ2-3; D may be TRBD2 (6 bases). This CDR3 contains 12 residues. Germline V lookup: CDR1 SGHRS, CDR2 YFSETQ. The V gene lost 7 bases and the J gene lost 4 bases, with 10 bases spanning the gap. DNA of the CDR3: TGCGCCAGCGGGGGGAACGCAGATACGCAGTATTTT. Translation gives CASGGNADTQYF.

CDR3 sequence: CASSALPPGDRGDYEQYF. The CDR3 nucleotides are TGTGCCAGTAGTGCCCTTCCCCCCGGGGACAGGGGCGATTACGAGCAGTACTTC. J is TRBJ2-7 and V is TRBV19; the match to TRBD1 covers 10 bases. This CDR3 has 18 residues. The junction had 17 bases not matched to a gene; V was cut back by 5 bases and J by 4 bases. CDR1 is LNHDA and CDR2 is SQIVND in the germline V gene (reference sequence).